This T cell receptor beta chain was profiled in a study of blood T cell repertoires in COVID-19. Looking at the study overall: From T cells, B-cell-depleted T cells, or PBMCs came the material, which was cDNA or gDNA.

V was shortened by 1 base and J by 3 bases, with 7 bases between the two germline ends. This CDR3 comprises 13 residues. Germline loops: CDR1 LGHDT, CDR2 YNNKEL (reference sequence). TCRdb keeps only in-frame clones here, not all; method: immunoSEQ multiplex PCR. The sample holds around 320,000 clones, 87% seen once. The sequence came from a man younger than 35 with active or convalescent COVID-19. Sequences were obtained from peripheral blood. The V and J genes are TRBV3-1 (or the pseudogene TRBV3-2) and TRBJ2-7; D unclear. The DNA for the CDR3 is TGTGCCAGCAGCCAAGTTTCGGGCTACGAGCAGTACTTC. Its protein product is CASSQVSGYEQYF.